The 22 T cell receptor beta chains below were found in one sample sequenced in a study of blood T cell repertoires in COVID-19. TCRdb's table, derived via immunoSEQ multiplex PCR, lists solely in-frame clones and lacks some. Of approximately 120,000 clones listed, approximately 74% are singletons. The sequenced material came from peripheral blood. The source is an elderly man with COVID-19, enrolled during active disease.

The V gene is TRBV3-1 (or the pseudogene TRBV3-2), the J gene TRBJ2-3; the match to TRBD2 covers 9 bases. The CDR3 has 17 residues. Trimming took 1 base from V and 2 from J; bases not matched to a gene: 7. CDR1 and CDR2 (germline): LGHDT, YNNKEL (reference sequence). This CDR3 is CASSQGLAEANTDTQYF. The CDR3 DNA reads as TGTGCCAGCAGCCAAGGACTAGCGGAGGCTAACACAGATACGCAGTATTTT.

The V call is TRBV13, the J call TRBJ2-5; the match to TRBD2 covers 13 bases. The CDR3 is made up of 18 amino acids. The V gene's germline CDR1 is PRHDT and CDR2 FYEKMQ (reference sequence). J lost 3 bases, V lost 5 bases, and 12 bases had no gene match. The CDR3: CASSTWTSGSSREETQYF. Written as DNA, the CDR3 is TGTGCCAGCAGCACCTGGACTAGCGGGAGTAGTAGGGAAGAGACCCAGTACTTC.

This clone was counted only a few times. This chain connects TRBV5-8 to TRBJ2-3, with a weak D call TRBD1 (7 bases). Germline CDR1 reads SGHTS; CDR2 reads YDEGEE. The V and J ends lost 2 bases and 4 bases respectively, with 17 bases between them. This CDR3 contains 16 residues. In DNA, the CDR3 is TGTGCCAGCAGCTTTGCCGTAGGCAGGGGGGCAGATACGCAGTATTTT. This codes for CASSFAVGRGADTQYF.

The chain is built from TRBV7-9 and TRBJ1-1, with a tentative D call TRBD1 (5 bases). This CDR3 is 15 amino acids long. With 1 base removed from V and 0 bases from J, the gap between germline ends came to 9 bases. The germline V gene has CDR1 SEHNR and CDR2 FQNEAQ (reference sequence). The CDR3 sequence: CASSLGSGLNTEAFF. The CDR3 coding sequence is TGTGCCAGCAGCTTAGGATCAGGGCTGAACACTGAAGCTTTCTTT.

CDR3 DNA: TGTGCCAGCGCAGACAGGGGCAATCAGCCCCAGCATTTT. This translates into CASADRGNQPQHF. The V gene is TRBV18, the J gene TRBJ1-5, with TRBD1 matching 7 bases. Trimming cost V 8 bases and J 2 bases; bases outside gene matches: 3. Germline loops: CDR1 KGHSH, CDR2 LQKENI. There are 13 residues in the CDR3.

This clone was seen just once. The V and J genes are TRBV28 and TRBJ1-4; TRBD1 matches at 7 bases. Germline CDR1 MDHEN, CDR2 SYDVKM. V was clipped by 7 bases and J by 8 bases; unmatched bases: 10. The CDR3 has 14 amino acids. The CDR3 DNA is TGTGCCAGCAACTTCCCAGGGACAGCCGAAAAACTGTTTTTT. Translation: CASNFPGTAEKLFF.

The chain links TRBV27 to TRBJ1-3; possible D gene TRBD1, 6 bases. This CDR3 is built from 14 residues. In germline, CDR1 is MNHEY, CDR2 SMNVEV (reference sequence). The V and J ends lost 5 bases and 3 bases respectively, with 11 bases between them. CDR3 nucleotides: TGTGCCAGCAGTGCATACAGGGATGGAAACACCATATATTTT. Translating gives CASSAYRDGNTIYF.

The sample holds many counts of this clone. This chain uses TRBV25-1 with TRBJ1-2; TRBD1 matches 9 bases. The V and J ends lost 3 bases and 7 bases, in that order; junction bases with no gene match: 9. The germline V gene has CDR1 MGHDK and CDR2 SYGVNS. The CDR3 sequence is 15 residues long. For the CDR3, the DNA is TGTGCCAGCAGTGAGTCCGGGACAGGGACGGTTGGCTACACCTTC. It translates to CASSESGTGTVGYTF.

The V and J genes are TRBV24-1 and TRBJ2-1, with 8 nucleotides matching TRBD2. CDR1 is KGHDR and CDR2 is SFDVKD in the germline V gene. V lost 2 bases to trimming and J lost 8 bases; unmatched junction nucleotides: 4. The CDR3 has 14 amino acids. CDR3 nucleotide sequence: TGTGCCACCAGTGATTCTCTAGCGGGCGATGAGCAGTTCTTC. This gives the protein CATSDSLAGDEQFF.

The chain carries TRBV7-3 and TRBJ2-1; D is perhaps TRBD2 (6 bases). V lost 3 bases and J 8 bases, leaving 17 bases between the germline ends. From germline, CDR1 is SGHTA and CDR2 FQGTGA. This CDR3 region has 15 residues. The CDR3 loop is CASSFRASDLDEQFF. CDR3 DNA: TGTGCCAGCAGCTTCCGGGCTAGCGACCTGGATGAGCAGTTCTTC.

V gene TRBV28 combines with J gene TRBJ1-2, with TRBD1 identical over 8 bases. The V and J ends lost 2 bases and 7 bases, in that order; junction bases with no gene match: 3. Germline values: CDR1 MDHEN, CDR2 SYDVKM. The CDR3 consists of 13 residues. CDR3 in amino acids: CASSLDRGSGYTF. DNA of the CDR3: TGTGCCAGCAGTTTAGACAGGGGAAGTGGCTACACCTTC.

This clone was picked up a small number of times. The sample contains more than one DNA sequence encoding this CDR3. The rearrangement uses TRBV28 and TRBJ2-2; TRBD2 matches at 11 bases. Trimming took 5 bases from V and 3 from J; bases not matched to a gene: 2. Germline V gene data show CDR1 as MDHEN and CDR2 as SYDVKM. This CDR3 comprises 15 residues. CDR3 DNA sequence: TGTGCCAGCAGTCTACTAGCGGGGGACACCGGGGAGCTGTTTTTT. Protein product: CASSLLAGDTGELFF. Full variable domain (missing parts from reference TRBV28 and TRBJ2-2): DVKVTQSSRYLVKRTGEKVFLECVQDMDHENMFWYRQDPGLGLRLIYFSYDVKMKEKGDIPEGYSVSREKKERFSLILESASTNQTSMYLCASSLLAGDTGELFFGEGSRLTVL.

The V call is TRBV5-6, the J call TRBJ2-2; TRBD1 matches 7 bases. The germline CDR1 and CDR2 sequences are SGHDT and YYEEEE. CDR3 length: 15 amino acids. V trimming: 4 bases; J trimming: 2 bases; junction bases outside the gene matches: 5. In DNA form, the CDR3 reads TGTGCCAGCAGCCTGACAGGGATTAACACCGGGGAGCTGTTTTTT. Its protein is CASSLTGINTGELFF.

CDR3 nucleotides: TGCGCCAGCAGCTTGGGGGAGGCTAGCGGGAGCACAGATACGCAGTATTTT. Translation: CASSLGEASGSTDTQYF. The chain joins TRBV5-1 to TRBJ2-3, with 8 nucleotides matching TRBD2. The V gene end was trimmed by 0 bases and the J gene end by 0 bases; junction bases not matched to a gene: 6. Germline values: CDR1 SGHRS, CDR2 YFSETQ. This CDR3 contains 17 residues.

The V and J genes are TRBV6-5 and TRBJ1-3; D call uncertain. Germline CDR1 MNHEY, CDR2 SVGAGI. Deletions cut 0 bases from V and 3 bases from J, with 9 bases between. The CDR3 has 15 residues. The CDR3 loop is CASSYSGQDGNTIYF. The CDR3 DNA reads TGTGCCAGCAGTTACTCGGGCCAGGATGGAAACACCATATATTTT.

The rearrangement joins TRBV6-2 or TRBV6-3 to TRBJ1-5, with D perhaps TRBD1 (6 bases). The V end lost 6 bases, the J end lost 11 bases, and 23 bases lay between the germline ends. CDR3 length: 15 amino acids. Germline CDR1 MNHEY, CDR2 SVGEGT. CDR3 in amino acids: CASSHEGAPGVAQHF. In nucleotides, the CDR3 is TGTGCCAGCAGCCACGAAGGGGCCCCAGGGGTGGCCCAGCATTTT.

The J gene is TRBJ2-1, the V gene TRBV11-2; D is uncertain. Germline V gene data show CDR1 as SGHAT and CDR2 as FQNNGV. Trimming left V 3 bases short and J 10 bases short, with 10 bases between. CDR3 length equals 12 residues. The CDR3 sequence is CASSFIRVEQFF. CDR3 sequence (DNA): TGTGCCAGCAGCTTCATTAGAGTAGAGCAGTTCTTC.

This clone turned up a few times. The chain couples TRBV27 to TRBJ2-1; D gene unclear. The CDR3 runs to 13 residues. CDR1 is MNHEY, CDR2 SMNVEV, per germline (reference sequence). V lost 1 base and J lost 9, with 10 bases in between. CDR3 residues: CASSLYAYPEQFF. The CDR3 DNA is TGTGCCAGCAGTTTATACGCCTACCCTGAGCAGTTCTTC.

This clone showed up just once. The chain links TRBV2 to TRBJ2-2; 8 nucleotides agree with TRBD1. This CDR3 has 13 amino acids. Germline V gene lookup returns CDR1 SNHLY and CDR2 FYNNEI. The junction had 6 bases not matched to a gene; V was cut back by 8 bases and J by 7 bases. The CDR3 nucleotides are TGTGCCAGCCGACCTGACAGGGGCGGGGAGCTGTTTTTT. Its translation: CASRPDRGGELFF.

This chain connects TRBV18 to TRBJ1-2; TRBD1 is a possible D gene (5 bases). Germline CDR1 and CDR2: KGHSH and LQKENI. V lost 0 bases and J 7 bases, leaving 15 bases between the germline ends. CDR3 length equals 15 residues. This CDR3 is CASSPPVKGVGGYTF. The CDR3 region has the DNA TGTGCCAGCTCACCACCAGTCAAAGGGGTCGGTGGCTACACCTTC.

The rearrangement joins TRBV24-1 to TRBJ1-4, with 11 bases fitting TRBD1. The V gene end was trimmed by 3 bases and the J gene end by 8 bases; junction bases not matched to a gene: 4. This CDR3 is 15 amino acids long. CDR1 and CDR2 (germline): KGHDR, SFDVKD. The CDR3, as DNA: TGTGCCACCAGTGATGGACAGGGGGCTTACGAAAAACTGTTTTTT. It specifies CATSDGQGAYEKLFF.

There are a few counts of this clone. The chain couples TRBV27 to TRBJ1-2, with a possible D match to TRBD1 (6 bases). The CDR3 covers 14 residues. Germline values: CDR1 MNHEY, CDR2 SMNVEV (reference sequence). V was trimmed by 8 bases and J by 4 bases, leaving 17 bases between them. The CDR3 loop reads CASSGGGPPYGYTF. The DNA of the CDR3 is TGTGCCAGCTCTGGGGGGGGCCCTCCCTATGGCTACACCTTC.